The sequence of this T cell receptor (beta chain) was determined in a study of blood T cell repertoires in COVID-19. The overall study: From T cells, B-cell-depleted T cells, or PBMCs came the material, which was cDNA or gDNA.

Authors' methods: Reference gene primer amplification gave nucleated cell count estimates. The repertoire was sequenced with immunoSEQ multiplex PCR; TCRdb's copy has only in-frame clones and lacks some. V and J calls and clone size follow that table, whereas D and trimming were derived from the DNA. The sample holds 60,000 to 70,000 clones, roughly 74% seen once. With 6 bases clipped from V and 5 bases from J, the junction kept 10 bases outside the gene matches. In germline, CDR1 is LNHDA, CDR2 SQIVND (reference sequence). The CDR3 has 17 amino acids. The gene calls are TRBV19 and TRBJ2-2; 12 bases match TRBD2. Sequencing was done on a sample of peripheral blood. This TCR was recovered from a woman aged 80 or over with acute or convalescent COVID-19. CDR3 residues: CASSSSGRAQRTGELFF. The CDR3 nucleotides are TGTGCCAGTAGCTCTAGCGGGAGGGCCCAGAGGACCGGGGAGCTGTTTTTT.